This T cell receptor beta chain was captured by sequencing in a study of T cell responses to AZD1222 COVID-19 vaccine. In the case of this clone: What it binds is not known.

TCRdb's copy holds only in-frame clones and misses some; the assay was immunoSEQ multiplex PCR. The profile shows approximately 91,000 clones, roughly 84% of them singletons. The CDR3 has 14 amino acids. V shed 3 bases and J 9 bases; nucleotides not matched to a gene: 10. The germline V gene has CDR1 SEHNR and CDR2 FQNEAQ (reference sequence). Study-wide findings and caveats: Only six or seven AZD1222 recipients tested seropositive at baseline.

This sequence was found in an adult in good health. This chain links TRBV7-9 with TRBJ1-1; 7 nucleotides agree with TRBD1. The sample here was peripheral blood, taken on day 0 of AZD1222 vaccination. Here the CDR3 DNA reads TGTGCCAGCAGCTTTACAGGGGCCGCGACCAAAGCTTTCTTT. Translating gives CASSFTGAATKAFF. Full variable domain (rest looked up from reference TRBV7-9 and TRBJ1-1): DTGVSQNPRHKITKRGQNVTFRCDPISEHNRLYWYRQTLGQGPEFLTYFQNEAQLEKSRLLSDRFSAERPKGSFSTLEIQRTEQGDSAMYLCASSFTGAATKAFFGQGTRLTVV.